Listed here is a single T cell receptor (beta chain). These data originate in a study of blood T cell repertoires in COVID-19. Across the study: COVID-19 samples collected from the United States, Italy and Spain covered acute and convalescent phases. PBMCs, B-cell-depleted T cells, or T cells were the source of the cDNA or gDNA that made up the material.

There are 14 residues in the CDR3. Germline V gives CDR1 MNHEY, CDR2 SVGAGI. With V trimmed by 6 bases and J by 2 bases, 5 bases remained unmatched. Under the authors' procedure: Using reference gene primer amplification, nucleated cell counts were estimated. Here immunoSEQ multiplex PCR was the method, and the copy in TCRdb shows in-frame clones only, minus some. V, J and clone size reflect that table, while D and trimming were determined from the DNA. The sample lists about 49,000 clones; approximately 82% were seen once. The receptor's source is a human donor in a cohort sampled during active COVID-19. V and J are TRBV6-5 and TRBJ2-7, with 9 bases that match TRBD2. Specimen: peripheral blood. The CDR3 region is CASRRAGGAYEQYF. Here the CDR3 DNA reads TGTGCCAGCAGGAGAGCGGGGGGAGCCTACGAGCAGTACTTC.